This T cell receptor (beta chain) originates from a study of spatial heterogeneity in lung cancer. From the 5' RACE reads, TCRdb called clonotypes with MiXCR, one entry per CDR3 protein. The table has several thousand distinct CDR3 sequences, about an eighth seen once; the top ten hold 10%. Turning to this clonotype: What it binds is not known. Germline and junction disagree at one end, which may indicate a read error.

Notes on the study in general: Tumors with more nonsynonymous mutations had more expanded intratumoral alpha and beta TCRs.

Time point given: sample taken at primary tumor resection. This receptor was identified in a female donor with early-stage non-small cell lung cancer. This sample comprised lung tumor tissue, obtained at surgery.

The CDR3 nucleotides read TGTGCGAGCAGCTTTCACGAGTCCGATACGCAGTATTTT. This sequence encodes CASSFHESDTQYF. V and J are TRBV7-2 and TRBJ2-3, with unresolved D. Germline V gene sequence: CDR1 SGHTA, CDR2 FQGNSA. The CDR3 runs to 13 residues.